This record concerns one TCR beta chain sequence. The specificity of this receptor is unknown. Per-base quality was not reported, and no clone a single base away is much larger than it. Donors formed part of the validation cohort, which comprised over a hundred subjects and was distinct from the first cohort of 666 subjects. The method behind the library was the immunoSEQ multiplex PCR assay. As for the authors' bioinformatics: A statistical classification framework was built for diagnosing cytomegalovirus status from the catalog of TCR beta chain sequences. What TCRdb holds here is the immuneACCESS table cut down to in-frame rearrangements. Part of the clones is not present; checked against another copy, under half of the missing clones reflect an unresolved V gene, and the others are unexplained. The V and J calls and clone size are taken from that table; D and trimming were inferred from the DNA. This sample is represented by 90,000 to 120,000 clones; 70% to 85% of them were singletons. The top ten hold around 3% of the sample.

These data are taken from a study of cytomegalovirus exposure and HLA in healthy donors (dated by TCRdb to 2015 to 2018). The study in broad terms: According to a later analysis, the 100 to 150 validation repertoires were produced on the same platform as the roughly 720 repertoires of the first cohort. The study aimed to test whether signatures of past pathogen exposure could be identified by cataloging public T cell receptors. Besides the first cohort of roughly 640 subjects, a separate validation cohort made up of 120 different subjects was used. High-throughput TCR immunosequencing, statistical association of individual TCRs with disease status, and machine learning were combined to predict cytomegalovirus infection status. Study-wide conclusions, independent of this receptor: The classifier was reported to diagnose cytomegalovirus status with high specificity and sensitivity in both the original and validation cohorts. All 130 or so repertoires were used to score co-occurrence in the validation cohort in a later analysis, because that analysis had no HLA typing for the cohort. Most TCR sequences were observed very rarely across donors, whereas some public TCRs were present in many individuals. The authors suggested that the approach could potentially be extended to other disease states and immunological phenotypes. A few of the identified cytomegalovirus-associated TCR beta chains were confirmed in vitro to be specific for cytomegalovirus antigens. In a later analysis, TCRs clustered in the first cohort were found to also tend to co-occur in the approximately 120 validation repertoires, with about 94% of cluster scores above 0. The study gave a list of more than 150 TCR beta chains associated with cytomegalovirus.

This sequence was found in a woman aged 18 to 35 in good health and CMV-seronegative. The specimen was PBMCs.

The CDR3 reads as follows: CASSPQSRVDTEAFF. The DNA is TGCGCCAGCAGCCCCCAGTCCCGGGTAGACACTGAAGCTTTCTTT. The V and J genes are TRBV5-1 and TRBJ1-1; no D gene can be assigned with confidence. The germline V gene sets CDR1 to SGHRS and CDR2 to YFSETQ. The CDR3 contains 15 residues, cysteine and phenylalanine counted. Solely the CDR3 DNA is kept, with 45 bases framed from the first base. V drops 4 bases and J drops 3 bases, leaving 16 bases in between.